Presented here are 21 T cell receptor beta chains from one specimen sequenced in a study of T cells in Graves' hyperthyroidism and ophthalmopathy. Regions amplified from RNA transcripts were the TCR beta CDR3 regions. A set of HTBI primers served as the primers for a first-round RT-PCR of the TCR CDR3. TCRdb analysed the multiplex PCR reads with MiXCR anew, one entry per CDR3 protein. The sample records roughly 570,000 distinct CDR3 sequences, roughly 14% being singletons. Sequenced input: blood. Every receptor here comes from a woman aged 25 to 39 with Graves' hyperthyroidism.

This clonotype was seen many times. The chain joins TRBV5-5 to TRBJ2-7; D possibly corresponds to TRBD2 (6 bases). The CDR3 is 15 amino acids. Per the germline V gene, CDR1 is SGHKS and CDR2 is YYEKEE (reference sequence). The V end was cut by 0 bases, the J end by 2 bases, with 12 bases between. The CDR3 protein is CASSLGVAETYEQYF. The CDR3 DNA is TGTGCCAGCAGCTTGGGAGTAGCGGAGACCTACGAGCAGTACTTC.

This rearrangement joins TRBV5-4 to TRBJ1-2; possible D gene TRBD1, 6 bases. Trimming removed 4 bases at V and 8 bases at J, with 18 bases between. CDR3 size: 14 residues. Germline values: CDR1 SGHNT, CDR2 YYREEE (reference sequence). The CDR3 reads CASSPESGVYGYTF. The CDR3, as DNA: TGTGCCAGCAGCCCCGAGTCAGGGGTTTACGGCTACACCTTC.

This clonotype was picked up many times. V is TRBV29-1 and J is TRBJ2-7; 9 bases map to TRBD2. The CDR3 covers 16 residues. With 0 bases clipped from V and 0 bases from J, the junction kept 6 bases outside the gene matches. Germline V gives CDR1 SQVTM, CDR2 ANQGSEA. This chain's CDR3 is CSVEDVTSGHSYEQYF. The CDR3 DNA sequence: TGCAGCGTTGAAGACGTAACTAGCGGGCACTCCTACGAGCAGTACTTC.

This clonotype has at least ten counts. V gene TRBV11-2 combines with J gene TRBJ2-7; 7 bases line up with TRBD2. This CDR3 is built from 16 residues. From germline, CDR1 is SGHAT and CDR2 FQNNGV. V lost 4 bases and J lost 0; bases outside the gene matches: 9. The DNA of the CDR3 is TGTGCCAGCAGCTCCCGGGAGGCCCCGAGCTCCTACGAGCAGTACTTC. It specifies CASSSREAPSSYEQYF.

This rearrangement joins TRBV28 to TRBJ2-5, with 7 bases lining up with TRBD1. Per germline, CDR1 MDHEN and CDR2 SYDVKM. With 3 bases clipped from V and 4 bases from J, the junction kept 5 bases outside the gene matches. The CDR3 has 14 amino acids. The CDR3 here is CASSLTQGTETQYF. CDR3 bases: TGTGCCAGCAGTTTGACACAGGGGACAGAGACCCAGTACTTC. Full variable domain (missing parts from reference TRBV28 and TRBJ2-5): DVKVTQSSRYLVKRTGEKVFLECVQDMDHENMFWYRQDPGLGLRLIYFSYDVKMKEKGDIPEGYSVSREKKERFSLILESASTNQTSMYLCASSLTQGTETQYFGPGTRLLVL.

This clonotype was seen repeatedly, ten times or more. The CDR3 loop reads CASSLALRVPYGYTF. The CDR3 DNA reads as TGTGCCAGCAGCTTAGCGCTTAGGGTACCCTATGGCTACACCTTC. This chain links TRBV7-8 with TRBJ1-2; D gene ambiguous. This CDR3 is built from 15 residues. V lost 0 bases and J 4 bases, leaving 12 bases between the germline ends. Germline CDR1 SGHVS, CDR2 FQNEAQ.

The table lists this clonotype with many counts. The CDR3 protein is CAWSVSQVDEQFF. The CDR3 coding sequence is TGTGCCTGGAGTGTAAGTCAAGTTGATGAGCAGTTCTTC. The chain joins TRBV30 to TRBJ2-1; D uncertain. The CDR3 length is 13 residues. The germline V gene has CDR1 GTSNPN and CDR2 SVGIG (reference sequence). V shed 0 bases and J shed 8 bases, with 11 bases lying between them.

The gene calls are TRBV10-3 and TRBJ1-1; D perhaps matches TRBD1 (5 bases). From germline, CDR1 is ENHRY and CDR2 SYGVKD. V was cut by 6 bases and J by 3 bases, with 14 bases left in between. The CDR3 covers 14 residues. DNA for the CDR3: TGTGCCATCAGCGCCTTGGCGGGGGACACTGAAGCTTTCTTT. This gives the protein CAISALAGDTEAFF.

This clonotype was detected many times. The V gene is TRBV30, the J gene TRBJ2-1, with TRBD2 matching over 7 bases. Germline V gives CDR1 GTSNPN, CDR2 SVGIG (reference sequence). After removal of 4 bases from V and 3 bases from J, the junction contained 3 bases not matched to a gene. The CDR3 is 13 residues long. CDR3 DNA sequence: TGTGCCTGGACTAGCGGAAACTACAATGAGCAGTTCTTC. Residues: CAWTSGNYNEQFF.

This clonotype turned up a few times. The chain uses TRBV12-5 and TRBJ2-1, with TRBD2 identical over 9 bases. The ends lost 1 base at V and 8 bases at J; junction bases unmatched: 27. The germline V gene has CDR1 LGHNT and CDR2 FRNRAP. The CDR3 runs to 22 residues. CDR3 loop: CASGLGTPGVAGAWGNGDEQFF. DNA of the CDR3: TGTGCTAGTGGTTTGGGGACACCAGGAGTAGCGGGAGCGTGGGGGAATGGCGATGAGCAGTTCTTC.

This clonotype was counted ten times or more. The chain joins TRBV27 to TRBJ2-7, with 8 bases aligning to TRBD1. V lost 4 bases, J lost 3 bases, and 8 bases stayed unmatched. The CDR3 is 15 residues long. Germline V gene data show CDR1 as MNHEY and CDR2 as SMNVEV (reference sequence). The CDR3 sequence is CASSSRTGFCYEQYF. In DNA form, the CDR3 reads TGTGCCAGCAGTTCCCGGACAGGGTTTTGCTACGAGCAGTACTTC.

This clonotype was detected ten times or more. The rearrangement links TRBV7-2 to TRBJ1-1, with a possible D match to TRBD1 (6 bases). Per the germline V gene, CDR1 is SGHTA and CDR2 is FQGNSA. With 5 bases removed from V and 6 bases from J, the gap between germline ends came to 16 bases. The CDR3 consists of 14 residues. Written as DNA, the CDR3 is TGTGCCAGCAGCCCGGACAGTCGGCCATCTGAAGCTTTCTTT. Translating gives CASSPDSRPSEAFF.

This clonotype was counted only a few times. This chain uses TRBV13 with TRBJ1-3; D is possibly TRBD1 (5 bases). V lost 1 base to trimming and J lost 4 bases, with 11 bases between them. The CDR3 runs 15 residues. Germline CDR1 is PRHDT and CDR2 is FYEKMQ (reference sequence). The CDR3 DNA reads as TGTGCCAGCAGCTTAGCGGGGCGGCGGGGAAACACCATATATTTT. As protein: CASSLAGRRGNTIYF. The full variable domain, rest sourced from reference TRBV13 and TRBJ1-3, is AAGVIQSPRHLIKEKRETATLKCYPIPRHDTVYWYQQGPGQDPQFLISFYEKMQSDKGSIPDRFSAQQFSDYHSELNMSSLELGDSALYFCASSLAGRRGNTIYFGEGSWLTVV.

This clonotype has ten or more counts. The chain carries TRBV18 and TRBJ2-1, with D uncertain. Trimming took 3 bases from V and 0 from J, leaving 12 bases between them. The CDR3 sequence is 16 residues long. Germline CDR1 is KGHSH and CDR2 is LQKENI. The CDR3 sequence: CASSPRAPSSYNEQFF. For the CDR3, the DNA is TGTGCCAGCTCACCGAGAGCACCCAGCTCCTACAATGAGCAGTTCTTC.

This rearrangement joins TRBV20-1 to TRBJ2-3; TRBD2 matches 8 bases. The V and J ends lost 6 bases and 4 bases, in that order; junction bases with no gene match: 12. This CDR3 contains 15 residues. Germline CDR1 DFQATT, CDR2 SNEGSKA (reference sequence). This CDR3 is CSAISGSGFPDTQYF. DNA of the CDR3: TGCAGTGCCATCAGCGGGAGCGGGTTCCCAGATACGCAGTATTTT.

In its sample, this clonotype was seen many times. The chain joins TRBV11-1 to TRBJ2-5; D is unclear. Looked up from germline, CDR1 is SGHAT and CDR2 is FQDESV (reference sequence). V dropped 0 bases and J dropped 5 bases, with 7 bases sitting between them. The CDR3 covers 13 residues. In nucleotides, the CDR3 is TGTGCCAGCAGCTTAGCGTTCGCGGAGACCCAGTACTTC. Translating it yields CASSLAFAETQYF.

The chain carries TRBV27 and TRBJ2-1, with D unclear. Trimming took 10 bases from V and 5 from J, leaving 12 bases between them. This CDR3 comprises 12 residues. The germline V gene has CDR1 MNHEY and CDR2 SMNVEV (reference sequence). CDR3 bases: TGTGCCATTTCTGGCGTGAACAATGAGCAGTTCTTC. As protein: CAISGVNNEQFF.

Details on this clonotype: A much larger clone is a single base away; this may be a read error. The chain uses TRBV30 and TRBJ2-1, with 10 bases identical to TRBD2. The junction had 19 bases not matched to a gene; V was cut back by 8 bases and J by 12 bases. Germline V gene data show CDR1 as GTSNPN and CDR2 as SVGIG (reference sequence). This CDR3 contains 15 residues. CDR3 protein: CARGGTSALLGVQFF. CDR3 nucleotide sequence: TGTGCCAGGGGGGGGACTAGCGCCTTACTGGGGGTGCAGTTCTTC.

This clonotype came up many times. V and J are TRBV6-2 or TRBV6-3 and TRBJ2-7; D might be TRBD2 (6 bases). Trimming cost V 2 bases and J 1 base, with 9 bases left between them. CDR1 is MNHEY and CDR2 is SVGEGT in the germline V gene. The CDR3 sequence is 14 residues long. In nucleotides, the CDR3 is TGTGCCAGCAGTTACGACGGGAGTTCCTACGAGCAGTACTTC. Translating it yields CASSYDGSSYEQYF.

This clonotype was counted at least ten times. The chain employs TRBV11-2 and TRBJ2-2; D uncertain. The CDR3 consists of 17 residues. V lost 0 bases and J lost 4, with 15 bases in between. Germline CDR1 and CDR2: SGHAT and FQNNGV. The CDR3 sequence: CASSLDSSLRSTGELFF. CDR3 DNA sequence: TGTGCCAGCAGCTTAGATAGCAGCCTTCGATCCACCGGGGAGCTGTTTTTT.

This clonotype has a count of ten or more. V and J are TRBV29-1 and TRBJ1-5; possible D gene TRBD1, 6 bases. Trimming took 4 bases from V and 1 from J, leaving 11 bases between them. Germline V CDR1 and CDR2: SQVTM, ANQGSEA. This CDR3 spans 14 amino acids. The CDR3 region is CSVGGTGSNQPQHF. In DNA, the CDR3 is TGCAGCGTTGGGGGAACAGGGAGCAATCAGCCCCAGCATTTT.